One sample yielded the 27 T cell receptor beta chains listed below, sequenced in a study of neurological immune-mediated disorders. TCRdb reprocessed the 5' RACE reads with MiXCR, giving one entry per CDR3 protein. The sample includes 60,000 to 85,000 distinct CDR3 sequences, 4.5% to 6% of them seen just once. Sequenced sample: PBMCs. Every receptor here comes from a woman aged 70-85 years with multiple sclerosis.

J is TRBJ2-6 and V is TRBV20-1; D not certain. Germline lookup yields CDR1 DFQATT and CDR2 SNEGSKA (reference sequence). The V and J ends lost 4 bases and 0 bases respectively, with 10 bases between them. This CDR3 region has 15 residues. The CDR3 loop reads CSANSGASGANVLTF. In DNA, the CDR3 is TGCAGTGCTAACTCAGGAGCCTCTGGGGCCAACGTCCTGACTTTC.

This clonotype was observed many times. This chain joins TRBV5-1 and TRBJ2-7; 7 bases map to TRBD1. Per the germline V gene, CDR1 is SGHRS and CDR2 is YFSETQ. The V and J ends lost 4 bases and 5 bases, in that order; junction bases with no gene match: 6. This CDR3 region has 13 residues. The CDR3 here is CASSRTGLHEQYF. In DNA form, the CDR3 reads TGCGCCAGCAGCCGGACAGGCCTCCACGAGCAGTACTTC.

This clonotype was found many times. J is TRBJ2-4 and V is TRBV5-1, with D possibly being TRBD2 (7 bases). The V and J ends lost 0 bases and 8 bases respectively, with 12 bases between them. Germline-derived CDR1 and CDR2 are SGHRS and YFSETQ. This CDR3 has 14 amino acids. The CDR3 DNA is TGCGCCAGCAGCTTGGAGCGAGGGGGGGACATTCAGTACTTC. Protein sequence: CASSLERGGDIQYF.

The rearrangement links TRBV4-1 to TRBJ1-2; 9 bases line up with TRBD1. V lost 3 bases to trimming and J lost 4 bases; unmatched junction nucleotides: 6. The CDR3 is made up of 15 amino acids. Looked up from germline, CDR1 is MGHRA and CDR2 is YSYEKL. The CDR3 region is CASSQRPTGGYGYTF. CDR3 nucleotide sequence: TGCGCCAGCAGCCAGCGACCGACAGGGGGCTATGGCTACACCTTC.

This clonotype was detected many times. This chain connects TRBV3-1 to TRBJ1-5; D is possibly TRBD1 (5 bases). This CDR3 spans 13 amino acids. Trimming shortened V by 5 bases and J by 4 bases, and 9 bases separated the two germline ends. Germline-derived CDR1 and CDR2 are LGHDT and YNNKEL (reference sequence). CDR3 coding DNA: TGTGCCAGCAGCAGGGAGGGGAATCAGCCCCAGCATTTT. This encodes CASSREGNQPQHF.

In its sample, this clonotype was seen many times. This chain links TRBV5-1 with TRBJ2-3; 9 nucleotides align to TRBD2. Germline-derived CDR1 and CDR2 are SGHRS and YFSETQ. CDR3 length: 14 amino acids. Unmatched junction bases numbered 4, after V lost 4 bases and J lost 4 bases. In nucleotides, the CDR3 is TGCGCCAGCAGCGTCTCTAGCGGGGCAGATACGCAGTATTTT. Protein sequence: CASSVSSGADTQYF.

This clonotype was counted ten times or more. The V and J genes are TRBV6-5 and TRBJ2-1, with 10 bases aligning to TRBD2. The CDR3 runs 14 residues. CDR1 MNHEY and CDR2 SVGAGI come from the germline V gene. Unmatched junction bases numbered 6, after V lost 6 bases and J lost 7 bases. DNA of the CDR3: TGTGCCAGCAGGGTAGCGGGAGGTTCAAATGAGCAGTTCTTC. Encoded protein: CASRVAGGSNEQFF.

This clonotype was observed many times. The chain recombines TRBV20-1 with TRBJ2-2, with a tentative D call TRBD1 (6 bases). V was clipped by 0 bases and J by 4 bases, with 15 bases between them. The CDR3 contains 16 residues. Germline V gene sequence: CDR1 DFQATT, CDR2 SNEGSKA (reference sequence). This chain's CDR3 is CSAREGTRVTTGELFF. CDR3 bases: TGCAGTGCTAGAGAGGGGACAAGGGTGACCACCGGGGAGCTGTTTTTT.

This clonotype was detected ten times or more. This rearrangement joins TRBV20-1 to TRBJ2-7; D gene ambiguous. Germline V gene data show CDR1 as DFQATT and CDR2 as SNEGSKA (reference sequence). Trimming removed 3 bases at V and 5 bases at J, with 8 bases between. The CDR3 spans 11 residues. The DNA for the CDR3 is TGCAGTGCTAGCCCTGGGAACGAGCAGTACTTC. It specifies CSASPGNEQYF.

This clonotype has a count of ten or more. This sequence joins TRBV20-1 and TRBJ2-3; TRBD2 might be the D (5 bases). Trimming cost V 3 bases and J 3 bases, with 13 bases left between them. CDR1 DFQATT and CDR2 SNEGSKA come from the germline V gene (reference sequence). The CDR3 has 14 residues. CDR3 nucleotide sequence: TGCAGTGCTAGGCTCACTAGAGGGACAGATACGCAGTATTTT. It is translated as CSARLTRGTDTQYF.

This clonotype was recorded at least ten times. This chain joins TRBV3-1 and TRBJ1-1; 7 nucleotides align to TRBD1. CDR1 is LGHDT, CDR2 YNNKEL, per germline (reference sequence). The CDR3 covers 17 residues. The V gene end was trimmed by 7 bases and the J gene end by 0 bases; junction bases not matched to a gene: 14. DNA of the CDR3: TGTGCCAGCACCCGCGGGCCGACAGGGTCCATGAACACTGAAGCTTTCTTT. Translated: CASTRGPTGSMNTEAFF.

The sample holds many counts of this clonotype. The CDR3 protein is CATSDVSGQPQHF. CDR3 sequence (DNA): TGTGCCACCAGTGATGTCAGCGGTCAGCCCCAGCATTTT. This chain links TRBV24-1 with TRBJ1-5; D is ambiguous. In germline, CDR1 is KGHDR, CDR2 SFDVKD. The CDR3 is made up of 13 amino acids. V was clipped by 3 bases and J by 6 bases, with 8 bases between them.

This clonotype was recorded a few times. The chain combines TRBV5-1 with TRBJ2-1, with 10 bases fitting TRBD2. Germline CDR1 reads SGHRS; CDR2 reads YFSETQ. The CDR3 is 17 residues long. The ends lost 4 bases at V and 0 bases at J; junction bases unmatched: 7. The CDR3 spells CASSGWTSGYSYNEQFF. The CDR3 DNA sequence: TGCGCCAGCAGCGGCTGGACTAGCGGTTACTCCTACAATGAGCAGTTCTTC.

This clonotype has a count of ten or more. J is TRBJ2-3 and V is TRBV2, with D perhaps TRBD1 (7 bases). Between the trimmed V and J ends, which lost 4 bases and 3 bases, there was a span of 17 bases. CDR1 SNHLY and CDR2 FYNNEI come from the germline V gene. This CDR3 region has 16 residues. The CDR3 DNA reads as TGTGCCAGCAGTGCCGGAGGGGGACAGCGTACAGATACGCAGTATTTT. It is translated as CASSAGGGQRTDTQYF.

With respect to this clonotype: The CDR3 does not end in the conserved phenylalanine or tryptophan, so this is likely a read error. CDR3 protein: CASSQEVPENIQYG. In DNA, the CDR3 is TGTGCCAGCAGCCAAGAGGTCCCGGAAAACATTCAGTACGGC. V usage is TRBV4-2 and J usage is TRBJ2-4; D gene uncertain. Germline V gene sequence: CDR1 LGHNA, CDR2 YNFKEQ. Trimming left V 0 bases short and J 5 bases short, with 8 bases between. CDR3 length equals 14 residues.

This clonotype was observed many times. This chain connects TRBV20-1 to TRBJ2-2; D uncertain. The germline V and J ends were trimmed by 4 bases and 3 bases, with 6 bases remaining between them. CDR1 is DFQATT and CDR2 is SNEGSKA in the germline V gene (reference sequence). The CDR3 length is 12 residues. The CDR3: CSAMVHTGELFF. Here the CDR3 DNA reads TGCAGTGCTATGGTGCACACCGGGGAGCTGTTTTTT.

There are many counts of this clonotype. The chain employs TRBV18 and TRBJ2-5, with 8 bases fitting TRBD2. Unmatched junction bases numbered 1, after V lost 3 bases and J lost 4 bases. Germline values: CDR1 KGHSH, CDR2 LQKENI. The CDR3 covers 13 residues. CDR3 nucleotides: TGTGCCAGCTCACCGGGGACTAGAGAGACCCAGTACTTC. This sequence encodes CASSPGTRETQYF.

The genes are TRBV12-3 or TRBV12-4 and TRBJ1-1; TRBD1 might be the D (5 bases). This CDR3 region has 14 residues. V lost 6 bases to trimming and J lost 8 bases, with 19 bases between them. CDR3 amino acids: CASRLTGLLKEAFF. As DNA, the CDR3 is TGTGCCAGCAGGCTTACGGGACTCCTCAAGGAAGCTTTCTTT.

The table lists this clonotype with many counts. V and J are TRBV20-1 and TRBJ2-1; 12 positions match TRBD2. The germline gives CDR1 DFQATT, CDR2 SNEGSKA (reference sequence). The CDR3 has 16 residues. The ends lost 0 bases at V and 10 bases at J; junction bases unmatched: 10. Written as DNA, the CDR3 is TGCAGTGCTAGAGATCGGAGGACTAGCGGGACAGGGGAGCAGTTCTTC. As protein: CSARDRRTSGTGEQFF.

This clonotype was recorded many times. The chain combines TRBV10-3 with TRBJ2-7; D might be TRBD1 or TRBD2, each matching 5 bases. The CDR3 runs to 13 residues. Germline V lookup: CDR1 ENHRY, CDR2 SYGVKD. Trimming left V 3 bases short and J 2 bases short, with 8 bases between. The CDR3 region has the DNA TGTGCCATCAGTGAAACGGGACCCTACGAGCAGTACTTC. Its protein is CAISETGPYEQYF.

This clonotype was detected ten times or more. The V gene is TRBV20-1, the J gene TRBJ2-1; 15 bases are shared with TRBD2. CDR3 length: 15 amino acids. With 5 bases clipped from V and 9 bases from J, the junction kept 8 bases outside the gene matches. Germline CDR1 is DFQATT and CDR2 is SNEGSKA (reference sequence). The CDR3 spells CSAVLGLAGGGEQFF. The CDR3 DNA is TGCAGTGCTGTTCTGGGACTAGCGGGAGGAGGTGAGCAGTTCTTC.

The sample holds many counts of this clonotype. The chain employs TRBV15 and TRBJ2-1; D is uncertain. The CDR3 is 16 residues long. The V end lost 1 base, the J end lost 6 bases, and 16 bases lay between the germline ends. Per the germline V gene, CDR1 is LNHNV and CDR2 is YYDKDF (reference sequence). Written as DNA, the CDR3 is TGTGCCACCAGCAGAGTTTTCGTTGGGGTCGGCAATGAGCAGTTCTTC. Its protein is CATSRVFVGVGNEQFF. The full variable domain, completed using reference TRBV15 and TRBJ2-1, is DAMVIQNPRYQVTQFGKPVTLSCSQTLNHNVMYWYQQKSSQAPKLLFHYYDKDFNNEADTPDNFQSRRPNTSFCFLDIRSPGLGDTAMYLCATSRVFVGVGNEQFFGPGTRLTVL.

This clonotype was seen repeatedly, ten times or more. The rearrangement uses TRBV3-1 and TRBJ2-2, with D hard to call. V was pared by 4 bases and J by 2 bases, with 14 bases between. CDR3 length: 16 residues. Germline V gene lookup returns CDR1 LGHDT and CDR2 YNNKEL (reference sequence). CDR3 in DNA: TGTGCCAGCAGCCCCGACTGGCCGCGAAACACCGGGGAGCTGTTTTTT. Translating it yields CASSPDWPRNTGELFF.

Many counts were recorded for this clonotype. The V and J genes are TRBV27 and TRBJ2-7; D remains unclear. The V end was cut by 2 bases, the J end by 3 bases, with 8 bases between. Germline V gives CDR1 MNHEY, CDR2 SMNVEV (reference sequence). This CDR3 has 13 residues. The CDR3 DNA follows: TGTGCCAGCAGTTTAACCATGGACTACGAGCAGTACTTC. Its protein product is CASSLTMDYEQYF.

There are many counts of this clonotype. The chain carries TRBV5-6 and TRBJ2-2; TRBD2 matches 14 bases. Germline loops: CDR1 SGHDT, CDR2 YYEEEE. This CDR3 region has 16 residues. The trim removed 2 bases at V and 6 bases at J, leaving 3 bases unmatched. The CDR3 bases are TGTGCCAGCAGCTTTGGACTAGCGGGAGGAGCCGGGGAGCTGTTTTTT. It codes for CASSFGLAGGAGELFF.

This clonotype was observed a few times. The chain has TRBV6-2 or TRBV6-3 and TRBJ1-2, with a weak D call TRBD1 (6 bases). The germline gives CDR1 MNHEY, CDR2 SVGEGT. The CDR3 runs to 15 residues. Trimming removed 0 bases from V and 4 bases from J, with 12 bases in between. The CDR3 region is CASSYSPPDSYGYTF. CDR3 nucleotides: TGTGCCAGCAGTTACTCGCCTCCGGACAGCTATGGCTACACCTTC.

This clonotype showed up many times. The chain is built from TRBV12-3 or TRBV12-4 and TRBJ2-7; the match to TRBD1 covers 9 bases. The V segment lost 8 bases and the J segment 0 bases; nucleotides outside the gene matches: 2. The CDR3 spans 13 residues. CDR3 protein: CASGTGNSYEQYF. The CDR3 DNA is TGTGCCAGCGGGACAGGGAACTCCTACGAGCAGTACTTC.